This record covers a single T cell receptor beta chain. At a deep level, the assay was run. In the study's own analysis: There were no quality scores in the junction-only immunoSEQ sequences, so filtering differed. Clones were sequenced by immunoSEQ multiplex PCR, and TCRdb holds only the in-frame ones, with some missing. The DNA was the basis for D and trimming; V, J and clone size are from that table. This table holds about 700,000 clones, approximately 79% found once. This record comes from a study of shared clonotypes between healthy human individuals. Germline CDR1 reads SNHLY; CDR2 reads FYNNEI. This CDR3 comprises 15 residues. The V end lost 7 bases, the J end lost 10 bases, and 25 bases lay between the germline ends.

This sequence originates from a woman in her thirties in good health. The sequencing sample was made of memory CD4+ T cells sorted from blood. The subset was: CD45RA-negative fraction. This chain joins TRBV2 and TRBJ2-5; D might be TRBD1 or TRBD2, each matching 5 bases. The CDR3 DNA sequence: TGTGCCAGCACGAGGGACGGACCCCCCGAGGGAGTCCAGTACTTC. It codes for CASTRDGPPEGVQYF.